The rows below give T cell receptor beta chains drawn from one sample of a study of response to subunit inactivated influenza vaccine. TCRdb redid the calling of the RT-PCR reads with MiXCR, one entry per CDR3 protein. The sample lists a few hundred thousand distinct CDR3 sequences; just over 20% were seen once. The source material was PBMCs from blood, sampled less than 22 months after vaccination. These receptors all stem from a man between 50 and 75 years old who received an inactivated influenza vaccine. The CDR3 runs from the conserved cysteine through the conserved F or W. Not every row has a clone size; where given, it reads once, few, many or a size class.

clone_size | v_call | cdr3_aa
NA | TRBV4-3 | CASSQEVRLETQYF
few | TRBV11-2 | CASSYHSATNEKLFF
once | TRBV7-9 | CASSFRQRTYNEQFF
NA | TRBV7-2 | CASSPTGGVGANVLTF
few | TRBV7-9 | CASSPRTGGGATEAFF
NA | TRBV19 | CASSKRSAANTEAFF
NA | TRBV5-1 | CASSLLSSNTGELFF
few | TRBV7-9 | CASSSYRGSISAGIYF
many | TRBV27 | CASKETGTGGLAQHF
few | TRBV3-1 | CASSSGGISGSYEQYF
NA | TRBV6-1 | CASTGPFTDTQYF
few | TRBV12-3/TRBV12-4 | CASSRDLQETQYF
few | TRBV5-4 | CASSKGPEGNQPQHF
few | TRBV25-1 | CASSMPGQGAELFF
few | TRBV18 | CASSPDQGANEKLFF
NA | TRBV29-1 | CSVAQGGEQYF
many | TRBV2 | CASSDPHDRRRKTEAFF
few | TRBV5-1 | CASSLVAGSSYEQYF
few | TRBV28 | CASTRLAGGNYEQYF
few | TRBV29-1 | CSPVLAGLSTDTQYF
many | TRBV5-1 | CASSLEVSGTEAFF
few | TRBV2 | CASSESRQGASSSPLHF
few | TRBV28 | CASSLLGLADTQYF
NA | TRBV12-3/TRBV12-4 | CASSFGADLVAFF
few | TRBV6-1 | CASILPTGQGTEAFF
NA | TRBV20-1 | CSGTRTYEQYF
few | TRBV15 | CATSRDIGPYEQYF
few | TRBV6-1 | CASTPGRLNTEAFF
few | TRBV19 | CASISGVGYNEQFF
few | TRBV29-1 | CSVGDRVGTQYF
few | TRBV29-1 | CSGRNPSTDTQYF
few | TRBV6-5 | CASSYAGTSGKGEQFF
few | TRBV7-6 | CASSLWGGYEQFF
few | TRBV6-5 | CASSYSIGGDPNEQYF
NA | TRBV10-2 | CASRRGGSNEQFF
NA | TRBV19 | CASKTGGGETQYF
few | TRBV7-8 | CASSLDYDQPQHF
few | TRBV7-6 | CASSPRDEDEQYF
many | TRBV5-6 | CASSTGTSGYNEQFF
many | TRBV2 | CASSGGLFYNEQFF
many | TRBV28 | CASSLTSPAGVVYTEAFF
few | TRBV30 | CARISSGNYGYTF
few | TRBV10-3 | CAISTGTEYEQYF
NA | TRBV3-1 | CASSPWTGDNSPLHF
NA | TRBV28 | CASSARWGPLSYEQYF
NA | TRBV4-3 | CASSQTGTGLPYGYTF